This T cell receptor (beta chain) was observed in a study of T-cell memory formation after mild COVID-19. Via MiXCR, TCRdb re-called the 5' RACE reads, giving one row per CDR3 protein. The sample carries about 350,000 distinct CDR3 sequences, 20% to 25% recorded once. V lost 7 bases to trimming and J lost 1 base, with 10 bases between them. CDR3 length equals 13 residues. Germline loops: CDR1 SEHNR, CDR2 FQNEAQ (reference sequence). The sample taken for sequencing was PBMCs or a T cell subset sorted from them (not recorded which). The V call is TRBV7-9, the J call TRBJ1-1; possible D gene TRBD1, 6 bases. The clonotype was recovered from a man aged 18-30 years who had mild COVID-19 (a few samples of this study predate the infection). Cell type and time point are not known. CDR3 in DNA: TGTGCCAGCACGGTGACAGGGAACACTGAAGCTTTCTTT. This sequence encodes CASTVTGNTEAFF.